This is a list of T cell receptor beta chains from one sample in a study of response to subunit inactivated influenza vaccine. From the RT-PCR reads, TCRdb called clonotypes with MiXCR, one entry per CDR3 protein. The sample records fewer than 400,000 distinct CDR3 sequences, 20% to 25% being singletons. This specimen was PBMCs from blood, taken approximately 20 months after vaccination. These receptors originate from a man between 50 and 70 years old who received an inactivated influenza vaccine. Both conserved end residues are part of each CDR3. A D gene is named only where the DNA matches it firmly. Only some rows state a clone size, as once, few, many or a class for expanded clones.

few | TRBJ1-2 | TRBD1 | 15 | TRBV7-2 | CASSPRTGDAYGYTF | TGTGCCAGCAGCCCGCGGACAGGGGACGCCTATGGCTACACCTTC
. | TRBJ2-3 | . | 17 | TRBV7-8 | CASSLGLAGPGTDTQYF | TGTGCCAGCAGCTTAGGCCTTGCGGGACCTGGGACAGATACGCAGTATTTT
few | TRBJ1-4 | . | 15 | TRBV2 | CASIGTPATNEKLFF | TGTGCCAGCATCGGGACGCCAGCAACTAATGAAAAACTGTTTTTT
. | TRBJ1-1 | . | 14 | TRBV6-5 | CASSYRGTNTEAFF | TGTGCCAGCAGTTACAGGGGGACGAACACTGAAGCTTTCTTT
. | TRBJ2-1 | . | 16 | TRBV21-1 | CASSKVSQRLYNEQFF | TGTGCCAGCAGCAAAGTGAGCCAGCGACTCTACAATGAGCAGTTCTTC
. | TRBJ2-3 | TRBD1 | 17 | TRBV15 | CATSRDLPGQSTDTQYF | TGTGCCACCAGCAGAGATCTTCCGGGACAGAGCACAGATACGCAGTATTTT
. | TRBJ1-1 | TRBD1 | 13 | TRBV20-1 | CSAVYRGGTEAFF | TGCAGTGCTGTCTACAGGGGAGGCACTGAAGCTTTCTTT
few | TRBJ2-3 | TRBD2 | 15 | TRBV4-3 | CASSQVGRASDTQYF | TGCGCCAGCAGCCAAGTCGGGAGGGCCTCAGATACGCAGTATTTT
once | TRBJ1-2 | TRBD1 | 14 | TRBV15 | CATSRGDRGYGYTF | TGTGCCACCAGCAGAGGGGACAGGGGCTATGGCTACACCTTC
few | TRBJ1-2 | . | 13 | TRBV5-1 | CASSLPGPHGYTF | TGCGCCAGCAGCTTGCCAGGGCCCCATGGCTACACCTTC